Detailed here is one T cell receptor (beta chain). Its binding antigen is unknown. The sample holds no much larger clone one base away, and base qualities are not on file. V lost 5 bases and J lost 3 bases; the stretch between them is 14 bases long. Its CDR3 holds 16 amino acids, cysteine through phenylalanine. The sequence is cut down to CDR3 DNA, 48 bases in frame from base 1. Looking up the germline V gene (reference sequence) yields CDR1 MNHEY and CDR2 SMNVEV. This record comes from a study of CD8 T cells in ankylosing spondylitis (dated by TCRdb to 2015 to 2018). A note on the overall study: To find TCR variants linked to disease, the study profiled T cell receptor beta repertoires in ankylosing spondylitis patients and healthy donors. In total, the full study cohort was made up of 95 to 110 healthy donors and 25 ankylosing spondylitis patients. Peripheral blood was sampled, and synovial fluid was additionally collected from ankylosing spondylitis patients.

The listed sequencing device is Illumina HiSeq 2500. Quantitative 5'-RACE with molecular barcodes was the method used to prepare the TCR beta libraries. The study's own analysis went as follows. A new computational method based on a probabilistic model of VDJ rearrangement was used to identify disease-linked TCR variants. The public sequencing data were trimmed at Q25 with fastp and processed into clonotypes with MiXCR by TCRdb, which kept only in-frame beta chains. Each record represents a unique CDR3 protein, reported with the most common genes and DNA among its rows. For this entry, the V and J calls and clone size follow TCRdb and not the study's own pipeline. The sample profile shows 800,000 to 900,000 distinct CDR3 sequences; around 11% of them were found once. 0.51% of the sample is taken by the ten largest. Results the study describes overall, beyond this receptor: A TCR beta motif made up of eight highly homologous amino acid variants appeared to be characteristic of blood from ankylosing spondylitis patients. According to the report, matched synovial fluid samples from ankylosing spondylitis patients were significantly enriched for the disease-linked clones. Some of the motif variants had been reported before in the synovial fluid and blood of reactive arthritis patients, a finding that suggests common disease-initiation mechanisms. The disease-linked clones showed a CD8+ phenotype and occurred at relatively low frequencies in peripheral blood.

The sample consisted of blood, either unsorted or a sorted T cell fraction (not recorded which). The rearrangement combines TRBV27 with TRBJ1-6; no D gene call is confident. The sequence derives from a male donor with ankylosing spondylitis. At the DNA level, the sequence is TGTGCCAGCAGTCGGGCGGCAGGCGACTATAATTCACCCCTCCACTTT. It specifies CASSRAAGDYNSPLHF.